These 13 T cell receptor beta chains share one sample of origin, sequenced in a study of blood T cell repertoires in COVID-19. Assay used: immunoSEQ multiplex PCR; TCRdb lists only in-frame clones, some missing. Of 200,000 to 250,000 clones listed, approximately 90% were seen once; the top ten hold approximately 0.9%. The sequencing input was PBMCs or T cells enriched from blood (not recorded which). The receptors shown here come from a man over 45 who had been exposed to COVID-19.

The J gene is TRBJ1-6, the V gene TRBV7-6, with 8 bases lining up with TRBD1. CDR3 length equals 19 residues. Per germline, CDR1 SGHVS and CDR2 FNYEAQ. Trimming removed 2 bases from V and 1 base from J; junction bases left unmatched: 10. In nucleotides, the CDR3 is TGTGCCAGCAGCTTACTGCAGGGGGCAAGTTCTTCCTATAATTCACCCCTCCACTTT. Its translation is CASSLLQGASSSYNSPLHF.

The chain uses TRBV6-5 and TRBJ1-2; D gene ambiguous. The ends were cut back, 4 bases at V and 2 bases at J, with 8 bases in the middle. The CDR3 sequence is 13 residues long. Germline V gives CDR1 MNHEY, CDR2 SVGAGI. The CDR3 DNA reads as TGTGCCAGCAGTTCCTGGGAGAACTATGGCTACACCTTC. It codes for CASSSWENYGYTF.

This clone was counted once. The CDR3 nucleotides are TGTGCCAGCAGCGTTGGGCTAGCGGGGACTAGCACAGATACGCAGTATTTT. It specifies CASSVGLAGTSTDTQYF. This chain uses TRBV9 with TRBJ2-3; 9 nucleotides align to TRBD2. The CDR3 is made up of 17 amino acids. After removal of 2 bases from V and 0 bases from J, the junction contained 7 bases not matched to a gene. Germline V gene lookup returns CDR1 SGDLS and CDR2 YYNGEE. Together with reference TRBV9 and TRBJ2-3, the CDR3 gives the full variable domain: DSGVTQTPKHLITATGQRVTLRCSPRSGDLSVYWYQQSLDQGLQFLIQYYNGEERAKGNILERFSAQQFPDLHSELNLSSLELGDSALYFCASSVGLAGTSTDTQYFGPGTRLTVL.

The gene calls are TRBV7-9 and TRBJ1-6; 11 positions agree with TRBD1. Germline loops: CDR1 SEHNR, CDR2 FQNEAQ (reference sequence). The CDR3 covers 14 residues. Losses at the gene ends were 6 bases for V and 10 bases for J; bases not matched to a gene: 5. The DNA of the CDR3 is TGTGCCAGCAGTCGGACAGGGGGCAGGTCACCCCTCCACTTT. Its translation: CASSRTGGRSPLHF.

This clone was seen only once. V usage is TRBV5-4 and J usage is TRBJ2-3; 12 bases are shared with TRBD2. The germline V gene encodes CDR1 SGHNT and CDR2 YYREEE (reference sequence). V lost 4 bases and J lost 9; bases outside the gene matches: 9. This CDR3 is 15 amino acids long. The CDR3 DNA follows: TGTGCCAGCAGCCGGGAGGAGACTAGCGGGAGCACGCAGTATTTT. Translated, it gives CASSREETSGSTQYF.

The chain combines TRBV5-1 with TRBJ1-2; no reliable D call. Germline V gene data show CDR1 as SGHRS and CDR2 as YFSETQ. The V and J ends lost 4 bases and 2 bases respectively, with 9 bases between them. This CDR3 comprises 13 residues. CDR3 protein: CASSITQNYGYTF. Written as DNA, the CDR3 is TGCGCCAGCAGCATCACACAAAACTATGGCTACACCTTC.

The chain uses TRBV5-5 and TRBJ2-5; D is undetermined. Germline V gene data show CDR1 as SGHKS and CDR2 as YYEKEE (reference sequence). V gave up 0 bases and J gave up 0 bases, with 3 bases separating them. There are 13 residues in the CDR3. CDR3 region: CASSLADQETQYF. Here the CDR3 DNA reads TGTGCCAGCAGCTTGGCCGACCAAGAGACCCAGTACTTC.

The CDR3 spells CASRGLRGAGFF. For the CDR3, the DNA is TGTGCCAGCAGGGGACTCCGCGGTGCGGGGTTCTTC. The chain carries TRBV6-5 and TRBJ2-1; maybe TRBD2 (6 bases). The germline V gene has CDR1 MNHEY and CDR2 SVGAGI. The CDR3 is 12 residues long. The germline V and J ends were trimmed by 6 bases and 15 bases, with 18 bases remaining between them.

This chain connects TRBV4-2 to TRBJ2-1; D gene ambiguous. The CDR3 is 12 amino acids. V dropped 2 bases and J dropped 4 bases, with 3 bases sitting between them. CDR1 LGHNA and CDR2 YNFKEQ come from the germline V gene. CDR3: CASSQPYNEQFF. Here the CDR3 DNA reads TGTGCCAGCAGCCAACCTTACAATGAGCAGTTCTTC.

The rearrangement uses TRBV28 and TRBJ1-1; 12 bases agree with TRBD1. The germline V gene has CDR1 MDHEN and CDR2 SYDVKM. After removal of 5 bases from V and 5 bases from J, the junction contained 9 bases not matched to a gene. The CDR3 extends over 16 amino acids. The CDR3 is CASSRGTGGLETEAFF. CDR3 coding DNA: TGTGCCAGCAGTCGCGGGACAGGGGGCTTAGAAACTGAAGCTTTCTTT.

This chain uses TRBV27 with TRBJ1-1; TRBD1 aligns across 8 bases. In germline, CDR1 is MNHEY, CDR2 SMNVEV (reference sequence). CDR3 length equals 14 residues. V gave up 6 bases and J gave up 1 base; unmatched junction bases: 4. CDR3 residues: CASRRTGSNTEAFF. The CDR3 DNA follows: TGTGCCAGCAGAAGGACAGGGTCGAACACTGAAGCTTTCTTT.

V gene TRBV7-9 combines with J gene TRBJ1-1; D not resolved. The length of the CDR3 is 14 residues. The V gene's germline CDR1 is SEHNR and CDR2 FQNEAQ (reference sequence). The ends were cut back, 2 bases at V and 7 bases at J, with 14 bases in the middle. CDR3 loop: CASSLFGGPDEAFF. The DNA of the CDR3 is TGTGCCAGCAGCTTATTTGGAGGCCCAGATGAAGCTTTCTTT.

J is TRBJ1-2 and V is TRBV5-6; 7 nucleotides align to TRBD1. Per the germline V gene, CDR1 is SGHDT and CDR2 is YYEEEE. Trimming took 4 bases from V and 1 from J; bases not matched to a gene: 1. The CDR3 runs 13 residues. Written as DNA, the CDR3 is TGTGCCAGCAGCCGGGACAGTAACTATGGCTACACCTTC. This gives the protein CASSRDSNYGYTF. Using reference TRBV5-6 and TRBJ1-2 for the parts outside the CDR3, the full variable domain is DAGVTQSPTHLIKTRGQQVTLRCSPKSGHDTVSWYQQALGQGPQFIFQYYEEEERQRGNFPDRFSGHQFPNYSSELNVNALLLGDSALYLCASSRDSNYGYTFGSGTRLTVV.